The T cell receptor beta chain described here comes from a study of Ad26.COV2.S vaccination and SARS-CoV-2 variants. On the study more broadly: Donor allocation was to the COV1001 Ad26.COV2.S trial arm.

Only in-frame clones appear in the TCRdb table, and some are missing; sequencing was by immunoSEQ multiplex PCR. Of roughly 350,000 clones detected, around 89% appear once; the ten largest clones hold approximately 5%. The CDR3 has 15 residues. V was cut by 2 bases and J by 1 base, with 9 bases left in between. Germline V gene sequence: CDR1 SNHLY, CDR2 FYNNEI. Study-wide results and limits: Those who received the vaccine showed greater spike-specific TCR breadth than those given placebo. It was found that vaccine and placebo recipients had similar non-spike TCR breadth.

Concerning this clone: Its antigen is unknown.

Specified treatment: around 19 received Ad26.COV2.S at low or high dose, single or two shots; five or six received placebo; per-sample allocation not given. Sampling happened 63 days after the first vaccine or placebo injection. SARS-CoV-2 spike from the Wuhan strain was encoded by the vaccine, an Ad26 vector. The chain is built from TRBV2 and TRBJ1-5; the D is unclear. The receptor was derived from a person between 18 and 65 years old who received the Ad26.COV2.S COVID-19 vaccine or a placebo. Sequencing was performed on peripheral blood, taken in a trial of Ad26.COV2.S vaccine versus placebo. The CDR3 sequence: CASSEQTASNQPQHF. DNA for the CDR3: TGTGCCAGCAGTGAACAGACGGCAAGCAATCAGCCCCAGCATTTT.